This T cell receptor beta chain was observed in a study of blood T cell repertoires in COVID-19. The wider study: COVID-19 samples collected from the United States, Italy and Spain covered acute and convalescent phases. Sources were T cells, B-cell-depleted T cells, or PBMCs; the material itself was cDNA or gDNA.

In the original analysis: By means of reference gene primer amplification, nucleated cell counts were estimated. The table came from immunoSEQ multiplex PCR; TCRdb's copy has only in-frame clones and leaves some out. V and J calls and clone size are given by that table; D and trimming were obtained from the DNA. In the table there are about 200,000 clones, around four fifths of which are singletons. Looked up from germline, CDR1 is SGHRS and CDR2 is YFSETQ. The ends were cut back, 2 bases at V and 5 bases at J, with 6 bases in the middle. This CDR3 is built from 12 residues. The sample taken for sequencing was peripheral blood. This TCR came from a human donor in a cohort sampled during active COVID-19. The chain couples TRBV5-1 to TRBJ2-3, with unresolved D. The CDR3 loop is CASSFAGDTQYF. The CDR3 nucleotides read TGCGCCAGCAGCTTCGCCGGAGATACGCAGTATTTT. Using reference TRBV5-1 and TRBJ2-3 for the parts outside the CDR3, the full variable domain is KAGVTQTPRYLIKTRGQQVTLSCSPISGHRSVSWYQQTPGQGLQFLFEYFSETQRNKGNFPGRFSGRQFSNSRSEMNVSTLELGDSALYLCASSFAGDTQYFGPGTRLTVL.